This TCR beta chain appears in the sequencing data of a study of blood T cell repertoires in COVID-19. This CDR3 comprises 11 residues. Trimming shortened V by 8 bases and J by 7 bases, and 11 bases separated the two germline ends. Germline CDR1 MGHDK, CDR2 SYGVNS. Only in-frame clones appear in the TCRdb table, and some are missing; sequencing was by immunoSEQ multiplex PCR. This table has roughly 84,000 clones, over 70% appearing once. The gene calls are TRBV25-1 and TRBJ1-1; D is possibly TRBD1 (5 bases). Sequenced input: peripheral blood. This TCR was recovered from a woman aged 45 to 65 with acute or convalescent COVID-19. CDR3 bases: TGTGCCAGCCACCTCGGGGGTGAAGCTTTCTTT. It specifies CASHLGGEAFF.